Presented here are 17 T cell receptor beta chains from one specimen sequenced in a study of tumor and adjacent non-tumor tissue in lung cancer. The template was RNA from unsorted bulk tissue. The normal lung tissue was taken more than 3 cm from the tumor edge. Three rounds of nested PCR, following a modified ARM-PCR protocol, produced the TCRbeta library. TCRdb independently ran MiXCR on the multiplex PCR reads; one entry per CDR3 protein. The sample has roughly 70,000 distinct CDR3 sequences; nearly 70% are singletons. The sequencing input was distant non-tumor lung tissue. These receptor sequences come from a woman in her fifties or sixties with non-small cell lung cancer.

This clonotype was counted at least ten times. The chain combines TRBV14 with TRBJ2-1, with D possibly matching TRBD1 (6 bases). The CDR3 consists of 17 residues. Germline V gene lookup returns CDR1 SGHDN and CDR2 FVKESK. Between the trimmed V and J ends, which lost 3 bases and 0 bases, there was a span of 15 bases. CDR3 DNA sequence: TGTGCCAGCAGCCAGGACCTAGGACAGTCCTCCTACAATGAGCAGTTCTTC. Its translation: CASSQDLGQSSYNEQFF. Drawing the rest from reference TRBV14 and TRBJ2-1, the complete variable domain is EAGVTQFPSHSVIEKGQTVTLRCDPISGHDNLYWYRRVMGKEIKFLLHFVKESKQDESGMPNNRFLAERTGGTYSTLKVQPAELEDSGVYFCASSQDLGQSSYNEQFFGPGTRLTVL.

This CDR3 reads CNVKNPGTSNTGELFF. CDR3 bases: TGCAATGTCAAGAACCCCGGGACATCGAACACCGGGGAGCTGTTTTTT. The gene calls are TRBV29-1 and TRBJ2-2; perhaps TRBD1 as D (6 bases). There are 16 residues in the CDR3. CDR1 is SQVTM, CDR2 ANQGSEA, per germline.

The count of this clonotype is one. Its ends do not fully match the called genes, so a read error is possible. The gene calls are TRBV6-2 or TRBV6-3 and TRBJ2-7, with unresolved D. The CDR3 is 11 amino acids. Germline V CDR1 and CDR2: MNHEY, SVGEGT. The CDR3 coding sequence is TGTGCCGGCAGTGAAGGATCAGAGCAGTACTTC. This sequence encodes CAGSEGSEQYF.

About this clonotype itself: Mismatch with germline at one junction end may stem from a read error. The rearrangement uses TRBV6-2 or TRBV6-3 and TRBJ2-3; 9 nucleotides align to TRBD2. The CDR3 loop spans 18 amino acids. The V gene's germline CDR1 is MNHEY and CDR2 SVGEGT. As DNA, the CDR3 is TGTGCCAACAGTTACAGGGCTGGAGCTAGCGGGGACACAGAAACGCAGTATTTT. Translated, it gives CANSYRAGASGDTETQYF.

The J gene is TRBJ1-2, the V gene TRBV10-2; 7 bases agree with TRBD1. Germline V lookup: CDR1 WSHSY, CDR2 SAAADI. The CDR3 spans 13 residues. This chain's CDR3 is CISSTTGDYGYTF. The CDR3 DNA sequence: TGCATCAGCAGTACAACAGGGGACTATGGCTACACCTTC.

V usage is TRBV20-1 and J usage is TRBJ2-2; D is undetermined. The V gene's germline CDR1 is DFQATT and CDR2 SNEGSKA (reference sequence). The CDR3 has 15 amino acids. V dropped 1 base and J dropped 9 bases, with 18 bases sitting between them. The CDR3, as DNA: TGCAGTGCTAGAGCGGGTATTGAGAACATCAGGGAGCTGTTTTTT. Translated, it gives CSARAGIENIRELFF.

Details on this clonotype: Germline and junction disagree at one end, which may indicate a read error. V usage is TRBV29-1 and J usage is TRBJ2-7, with a weak D call TRBD2 (6 bases). The CDR3 is 14 amino acids. Germline CDR1 reads SQVTM; CDR2 reads ANQGSEA. In nucleotides, the CDR3 is TGCAGCACAACCCTAGCGACGAACCCCTACGAGCAGTGCTTC. It yields the protein CSTTLATNPYEQCF.

This clonotype was detected many times. The chain carries TRBV10-3 and TRBJ2-7; maybe TRBD2 (6 bases). With 8 bases removed from V and 2 bases from J, the gap between germline ends came to 16 bases. The CDR3 runs to 14 residues. Germline loops: CDR1 ENHRY, CDR2 SYGVKD. The CDR3 sequence is CAIRDFYYPYEQYF. CDR3 nucleotides: TGTGCCATCCGGGACTTTTATTACCCCTACGAGCAGTACTTC.

On this clonotype itself: Compared with germline, one end of the junction differs, possibly owing to a read error. V usage is TRBV28 and J usage is TRBJ2-7; D remains ambiguous. CDR3 length equals 13 residues. Looked up from germline, CDR1 is MDHEN and CDR2 is SYDVKM. Here the CDR3 DNA reads TGTGCCAGCATGGGGTCTTACTCCTACGAGCGGTACTTC. Residues: CASMGSYSYERYF.

Worth noting for this clonotype: Mismatch with germline at one junction end may stem from a read error. The rearrangement joins TRBV7-9 to TRBJ2-2, with D maybe TRBD2 (6 bases). The length of the CDR3 is 14 residues. Per the germline V gene, CDR1 is SEHNR and CDR2 is FQNEAQ (reference sequence). In DNA, the CDR3 is TGTGCCAGCAGCTTGGAGGGGAACACCGGGAAGCTGTTTTTT. This translates into CASSLEGNTGKLFF.

In regard to this clonotype: The junction departs from germline at one end; a sequencing error may be responsible. The CDR3 nucleotides read TGTGCCTGCAGTTCCGCTACCGGGATTAGCGGGAGTCGTTTGCAGTACTTC. It translates to CACSSATGISGSRLQYF. The chain joins TRBV6-5 to TRBJ2-7; 9 bases fit TRBD2. The CDR3 spans 17 residues. Germline loops: CDR1 MNHEY, CDR2 SVGAGI.

There are a few counts of this clonotype. Being one base from a much bigger clone, this may be a read error. The rearrangement joins TRBV6-2 or TRBV6-3 to TRBJ2-1, with a possible D match to TRBD2 (6 bases). Germline V CDR1 and CDR2: MNHEY, SVGEGT. CDR3 length equals 14 residues. V was shortened by 7 bases and J by 3 bases, with 13 bases between the two germline ends. CDR3 coding DNA: TGTGCCAGCAATACCCGGGACTTCTACAATGAGCAGTTCTTC. Protein sequence: CASNTRDFYNEQFF.

On this clonotype itself: A junction boundary mismatches the germline segment, possibly from a read error. The chain has TRBV6-2 or TRBV6-3 and TRBJ2-7; 8 positions match TRBD1. Germline CDR1 MNHEY, CDR2 SVGEGT. This CDR3 is built from 14 residues. In nucleotides, the CDR3 is TGTGCGACAGCGGAAGGACAGGGCATCATGGAGCAATACTTC. Amino acids: CATAEGQGIMEQYF.

This clonotype was observed at least ten times. This chain links TRBV12-3 or TRBV12-4 with TRBJ2-1; 11 nucleotides line up with TRBD1. V dropped 5 bases and J dropped 6; count of bases not matched to a gene: 6. CDR3 size: 15 residues. The CDR3 DNA reads as TGTGCCAGCAGTCCCGGACAGGGGGCCTCCAATGAGCAGTTCTTC. Translating it yields CASSPGQGASNEQFF.

A word on this clonotype: A read error may be the cause here, since a much bigger clone is one base away. The J gene is TRBJ1-1, the V gene TRBV6-2 or TRBV6-3; TRBD1 is a possible D gene (6 bases). Trimming removed 4 bases at V and 6 bases at J, with 9 bases between. Germline CDR1 is MNHEY and CDR2 is SVGEGT. CDR3 length: 12 amino acids. The CDR3 region is CASSLEGAEAFF. The CDR3 DNA follows: TGTGCCAGCAGTTTGGAGGGGGCTGAAGCTTTCTTT.

For this clonotype: A much larger clone differs by one base, so this may be a read error. The J gene is TRBJ2-1, the V gene TRBV10-2; possible D gene TRBD2, 6 bases. CDR3 length equals 16 residues. Germline-derived CDR1 and CDR2 are WSHSY and SAAADI. CDR3 amino acids: CASSDKRAVAYDEQFF. The CDR3 region has the DNA TGCGCCAGCAGTGATAAGCGGGCGGTCGCCTACGATGAGCAGTTCTTC.

A few counts support this clonotype. Possible read error: a much larger clone is one base away. The J gene is TRBJ2-7, the V gene TRBV20-1; 8 bases line up with TRBD2. V shed 6 bases, J shed 3 bases, and the junction held 16 bases outside the gene matches. Germline values: CDR1 DFQATT, CDR2 SNEGSKA (reference sequence). The CDR3 is 16 residues long. CDR3 protein: CSAELHLGLAGYEQYF. CDR3 bases: TGCAGTGCCGAACTCCACTTAGGGCTAGCGGGCTACGAGCAGTACTTC.